This TCR beta chain was recorded in a study of blood T cell repertoires in COVID-19. Study as a whole: In each case, the material was cDNA or gDNA derived from T cells, B-cell-depleted T cells, or PBMCs.

Germline loops: CDR1 SGHNT, CDR2 YYREEE (reference sequence). The V gene end was trimmed by 0 bases and the J gene end by 4 bases; junction bases not matched to a gene: 2. This CDR3 contains 14 residues. TCRdb's table, derived via immunoSEQ multiplex PCR, lists solely in-frame clones and lacks some. The sample lists more than 150,000 clones, about 80% occurring once. In terms of age and location, participants ranged from roughly 18 to 100 years and lived in about two dozen US areas. Cohorts were assigned according to the clinical history that participants reported. Input material: PBMCs or T cells enriched from blood (not recorded which). The receptor's source is a man in his 60s who had been exposed to COVID-19. This rearrangement joins TRBV5-4 to TRBJ2-5; 8 nucleotides match TRBD2. As DNA, the CDR3 is TGTGCCAGCAGCTTGGGACTAGCGCCAGAGACCCAGTACTTC. This gives the protein CASSLGLAPETQYF.